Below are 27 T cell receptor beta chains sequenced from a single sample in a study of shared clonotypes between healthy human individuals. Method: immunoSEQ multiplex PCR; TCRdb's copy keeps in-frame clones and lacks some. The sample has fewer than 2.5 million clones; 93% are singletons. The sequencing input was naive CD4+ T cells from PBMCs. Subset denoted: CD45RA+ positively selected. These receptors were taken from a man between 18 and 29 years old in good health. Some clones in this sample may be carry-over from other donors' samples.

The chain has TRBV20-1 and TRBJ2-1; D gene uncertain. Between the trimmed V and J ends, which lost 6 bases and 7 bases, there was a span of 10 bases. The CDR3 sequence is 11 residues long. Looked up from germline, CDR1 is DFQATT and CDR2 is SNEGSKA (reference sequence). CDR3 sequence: CSAPFRNEQFF. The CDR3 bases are TGCAGTGCCCCCTTCCGTAATGAGCAGTTCTTC.

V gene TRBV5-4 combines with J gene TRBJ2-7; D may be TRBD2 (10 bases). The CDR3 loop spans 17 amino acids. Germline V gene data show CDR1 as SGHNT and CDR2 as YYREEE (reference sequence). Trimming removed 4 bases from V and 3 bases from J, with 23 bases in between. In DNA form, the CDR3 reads TGTGCCAGCAGCAACGGACAGGGGCTAGCGGGAGTCTACGAGCAGTACTTC. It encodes CASSNGQGLAGVYEQYF. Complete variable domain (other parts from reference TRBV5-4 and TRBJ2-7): ETGVTQSPTHLIKTRGQQVTLRCSSQSGHNTVSWYQQALGQGPQFIFQYYREEENGRGNFPPRFSGLQFPNYSSELNVNALELDDSALYLCASSNGQGLAGVYEQYFGPGTRLTVT.

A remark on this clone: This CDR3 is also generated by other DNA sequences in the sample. The CDR3 sequence: CASSIKGFYGYTF. The CDR3, as DNA: TGTGCCAGTAGTATAAAAGGGTTCTATGGCTACACCTTC. The rearrangement joins TRBV19 to TRBJ1-2; D gene ambiguous. CDR1 and CDR2 from the germline V gene are LNHDA and SQIVND (reference sequence). V was clipped by 2 bases and J by 4 bases, with 8 bases between them. The CDR3 runs 13 residues.

The CDR3 DNA sequence: TGTGCCAGCAGTGAAAGCGGGAGGGGCGGGACAGATACGCAGTATTTT. Amino acids: CASSESGRGGTDTQYF. The rearrangement uses TRBV6-1 and TRBJ2-3; 10 bases map to TRBD2. Trimming removed 2 bases from V and 3 bases from J; junction bases left unmatched: 5. Germline V gives CDR1 MNHNS, CDR2 SASEGT. CDR3 length equals 16 residues.

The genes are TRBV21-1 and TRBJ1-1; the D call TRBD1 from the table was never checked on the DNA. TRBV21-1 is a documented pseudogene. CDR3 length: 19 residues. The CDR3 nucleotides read TGTGCCAGCACCCCAACCCGCATGAACAAGACAGGGAAGAGTGGTGAAGCTTTCTTT. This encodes CASTPTRMNKTGKSGEAFF.

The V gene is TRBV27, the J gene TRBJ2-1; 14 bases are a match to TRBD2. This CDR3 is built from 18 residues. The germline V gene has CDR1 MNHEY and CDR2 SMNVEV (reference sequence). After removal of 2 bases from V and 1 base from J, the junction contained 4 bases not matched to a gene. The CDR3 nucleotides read TGTGCCAGCAGTTTAGGGACTAGCGGGAGTCGGTCCTACAATGAGCAGTTCTTC. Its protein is CASSLGTSGSRSYNEQFF.

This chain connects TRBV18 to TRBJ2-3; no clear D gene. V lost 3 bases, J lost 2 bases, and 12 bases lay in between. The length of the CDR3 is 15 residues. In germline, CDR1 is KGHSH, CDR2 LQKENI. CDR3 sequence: CASSPTSGPTDTQYF. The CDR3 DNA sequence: TGTGCCAGCTCACCGACATCCGGGCCCACAGATACGCAGTATTTT.

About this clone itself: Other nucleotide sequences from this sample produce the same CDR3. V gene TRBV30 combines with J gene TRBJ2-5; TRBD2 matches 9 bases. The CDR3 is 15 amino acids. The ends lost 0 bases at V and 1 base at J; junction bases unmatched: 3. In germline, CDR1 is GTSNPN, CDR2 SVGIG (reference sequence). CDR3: CAWSVASGVQETQYF. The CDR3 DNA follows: TGTGCCTGGAGTGTTGCTAGCGGGGTCCAAGAGACCCAGTACTTC.

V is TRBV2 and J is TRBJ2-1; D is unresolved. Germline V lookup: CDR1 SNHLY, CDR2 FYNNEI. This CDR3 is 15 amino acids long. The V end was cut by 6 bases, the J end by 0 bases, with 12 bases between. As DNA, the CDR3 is TGTGCCAGCAGACCAACTGGAAGCTCCTACAATGAGCAGTTCTTC. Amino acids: CASRPTGSSYNEQFF.

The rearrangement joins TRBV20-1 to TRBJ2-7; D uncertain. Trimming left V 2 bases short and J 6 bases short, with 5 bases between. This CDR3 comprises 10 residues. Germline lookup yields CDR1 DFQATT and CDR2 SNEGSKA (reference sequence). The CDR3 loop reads CSARNGEQYF. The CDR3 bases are TGCAGTGCTAGAAATGGCGAGCAGTACTTC.

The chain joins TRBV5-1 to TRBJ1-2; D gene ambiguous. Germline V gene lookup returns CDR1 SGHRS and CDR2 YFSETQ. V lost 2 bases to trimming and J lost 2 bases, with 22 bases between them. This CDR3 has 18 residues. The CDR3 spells CASSFEPLSWARNYGYTF. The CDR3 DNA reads TGCGCCAGCAGCTTCGAGCCCCTATCTTGGGCGAGGAACTATGGCTACACCTTC.

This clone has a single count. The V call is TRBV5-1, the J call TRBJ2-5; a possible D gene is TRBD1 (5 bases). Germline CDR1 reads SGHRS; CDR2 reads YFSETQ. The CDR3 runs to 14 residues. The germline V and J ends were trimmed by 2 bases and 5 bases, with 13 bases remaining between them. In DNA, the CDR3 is TGCGCCAGCAGCTTACAGGCGGTCGGGGAGACCCAGTACTTC. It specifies CASSLQAVGETQYF.

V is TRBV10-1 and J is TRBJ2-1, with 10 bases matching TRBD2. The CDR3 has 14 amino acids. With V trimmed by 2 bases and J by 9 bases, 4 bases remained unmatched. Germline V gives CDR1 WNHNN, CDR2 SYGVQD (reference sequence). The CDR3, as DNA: TGCGCCAGCAGTGAGACTAGCGGGATGGGTGAGCAGTTCTTC. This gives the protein CASSETSGMGEQFF.

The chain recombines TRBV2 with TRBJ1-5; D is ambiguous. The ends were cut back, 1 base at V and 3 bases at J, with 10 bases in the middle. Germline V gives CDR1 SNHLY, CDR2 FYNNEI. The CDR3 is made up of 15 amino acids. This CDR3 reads CASSEDTPSNQPQHF. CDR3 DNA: TGTGCCAGCAGTGAAGATACGCCGTCCAATCAGCCCCAGCATTTT. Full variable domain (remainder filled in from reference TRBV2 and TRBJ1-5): EPEVTQTPSHQVTQMGQEVILRCVPISNHLYFYWYRQILGQKVEFLVSFYNNEISEKSEIFDDQFSVERPDGSNFTLKIRSTKLEDSAMYFCASSEDTPSNQPQHFGDGTRLSIL.

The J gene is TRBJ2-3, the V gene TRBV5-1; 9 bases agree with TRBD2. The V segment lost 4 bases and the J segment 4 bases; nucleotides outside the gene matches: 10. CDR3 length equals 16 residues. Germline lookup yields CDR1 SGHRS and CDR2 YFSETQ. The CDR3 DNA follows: TGCGCCAGCAGCACTAACCCGGGACTAGCCGCAGATACGCAGTATTTT. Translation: CASSTNPGLAADTQYF.

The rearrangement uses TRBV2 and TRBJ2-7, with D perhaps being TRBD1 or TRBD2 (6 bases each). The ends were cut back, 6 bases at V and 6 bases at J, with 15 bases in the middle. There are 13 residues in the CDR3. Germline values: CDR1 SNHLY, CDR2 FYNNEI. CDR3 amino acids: CASRGGSGVEQYF. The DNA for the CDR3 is TGTGCCAGCAGGGGGGGATCAGGGGTCGAGCAGTACTTC.

This chain's CDR3 is CASSARLAGAQETQYF. CDR3 sequence (DNA): TGTGCCAGCTCAGCCCGACTAGCGGGAGCCCAAGAGACCCAGTACTTC. The gene calls are TRBV18 and TRBJ2-5, with TRBD2 identical over 12 bases. The J segment lost 1 base and the V segment lost 5 bases, leaving 5 bases of the junction unmatched. The CDR3 length is 16 residues. Germline lookup yields CDR1 KGHSH and CDR2 LQKENI.

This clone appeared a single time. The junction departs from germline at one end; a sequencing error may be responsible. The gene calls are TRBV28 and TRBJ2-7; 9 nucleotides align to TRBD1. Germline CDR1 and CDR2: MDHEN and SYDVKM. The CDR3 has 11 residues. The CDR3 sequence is CASSRGQGGYF. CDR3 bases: TGTGCCAGCAGTCGGGGACAGGGAGGGTATTTC.

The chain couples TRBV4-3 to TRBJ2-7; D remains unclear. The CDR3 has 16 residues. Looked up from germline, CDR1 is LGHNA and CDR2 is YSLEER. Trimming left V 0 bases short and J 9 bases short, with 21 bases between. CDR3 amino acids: CASSQDSSKPLGGQYF. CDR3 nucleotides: TGCGCCAGCAGCCAAGATAGCAGTAAGCCTTTGGGCGGGCAGTACTTC.

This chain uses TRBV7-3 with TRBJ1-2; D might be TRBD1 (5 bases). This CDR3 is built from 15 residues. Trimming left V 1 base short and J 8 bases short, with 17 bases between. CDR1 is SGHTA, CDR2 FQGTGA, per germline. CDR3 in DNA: TGTGCCAGCAGCTTAAGCCCAGGTGGTCGGGGCGGCTACACCTTC. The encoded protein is CASSLSPGGRGGYTF.

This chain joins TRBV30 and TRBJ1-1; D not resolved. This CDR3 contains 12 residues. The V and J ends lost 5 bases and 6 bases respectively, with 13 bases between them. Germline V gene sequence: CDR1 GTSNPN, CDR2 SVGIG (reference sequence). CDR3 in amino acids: CAWSPINAEAFF. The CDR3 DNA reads TGTGCCTGGTCCCCTATCAACGCTGAAGCTTTCTTT.

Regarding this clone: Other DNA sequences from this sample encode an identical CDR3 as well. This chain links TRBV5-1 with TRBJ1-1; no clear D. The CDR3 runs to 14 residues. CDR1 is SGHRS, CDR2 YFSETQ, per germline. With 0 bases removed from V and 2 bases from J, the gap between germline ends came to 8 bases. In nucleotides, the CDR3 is TGCGCCAGCAGCTTGGGAACAGCTAACACTGAAGCTTTCTTT. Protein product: CASSLGTANTEAFF.

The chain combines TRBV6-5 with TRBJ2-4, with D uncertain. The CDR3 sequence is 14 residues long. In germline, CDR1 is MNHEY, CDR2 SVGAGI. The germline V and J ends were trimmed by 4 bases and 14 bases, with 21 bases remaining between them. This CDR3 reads CASSSVRSLPPEYF. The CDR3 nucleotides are TGTGCCAGCAGTTCCGTCAGGTCCCTGCCACCTGAGTACTTC.

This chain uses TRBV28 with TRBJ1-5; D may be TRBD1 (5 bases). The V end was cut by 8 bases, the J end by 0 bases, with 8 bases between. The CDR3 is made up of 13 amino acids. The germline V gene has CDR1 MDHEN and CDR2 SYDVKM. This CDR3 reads CASGGDSNQPQHF. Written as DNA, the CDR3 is TGTGCCAGCGGGGGGGATAGCAATCAGCCCCAGCATTTT.

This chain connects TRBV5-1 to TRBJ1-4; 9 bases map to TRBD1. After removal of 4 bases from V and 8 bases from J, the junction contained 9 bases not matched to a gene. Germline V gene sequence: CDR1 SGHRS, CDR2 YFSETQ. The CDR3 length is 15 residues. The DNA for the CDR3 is TGCGCCAGCAGCGCTTACAGGGGGCTTAGAGAAAAACTGTTTTTT. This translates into CASSAYRGLREKLFF.

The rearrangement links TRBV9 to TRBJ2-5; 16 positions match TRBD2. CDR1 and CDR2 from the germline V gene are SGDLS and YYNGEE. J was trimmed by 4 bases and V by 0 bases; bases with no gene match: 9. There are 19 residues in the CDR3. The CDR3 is CASSVAGTSGRALGETQYF. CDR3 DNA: TGTGCCAGCAGCGTAGCGGGGACTAGCGGGAGGGCCCTGGGAGAGACCCAGTACTTC.

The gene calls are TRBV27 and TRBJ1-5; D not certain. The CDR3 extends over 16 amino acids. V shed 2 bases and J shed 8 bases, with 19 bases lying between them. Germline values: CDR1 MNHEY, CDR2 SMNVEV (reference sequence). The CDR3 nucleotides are TGTGCCAGCAGTTTAAGGTTTGAAGGGCCGTTGAAGCCCCAGCATTTT. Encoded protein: CASSLRFEGPLKPQHF.